The sequence of this T cell receptor beta chain was determined in a study of shared clonotypes between healthy human individuals. Study-level results: Naive subsets generally had larger estimated richness than memory subsets.

The V gene end was trimmed by 1 base and the J gene end by 4 bases; junction bases not matched to a gene: 17. The germline CDR1 and CDR2 sequences are MGHRA and YSYEKL. The CDR3 totals 20 residues. Concerning this clone: Its specificity is unknown.

TCRdb keeps only in-frame clones here, not all; method: immunoSEQ multiplex PCR. The profile shows some 2,000,000 clones, roughly 95% of them singletons. CD45RA-negative memory and CD45RA+ naive subsets were split from the CD4+ cells. Material for sequencing was naive CD4+ T cells sorted from blood. Subset denoted: CD45RA+ positively selected. The chain employs TRBV4-1 and TRBJ1-3, with TRBD1 matching over 9 bases. The clonotype was recovered from a man aged 18 to 30 in good health. The CDR3 nucleotides read TGCGCCAGCAGCCAAGTCCCCGGGACAGGGACTTCTTTATCAGGAAACACCATATATTTT. The encoded protein is CASSQVPGTGTSLSGNTIYF.